This T cell receptor (beta chain) was captured by sequencing in a study of T cell changes during pregnancy in multiple sclerosis. The assay was immunoSEQ multiplex PCR, and TCRdb's table has in-frame clones only and misses some. The table shows 40,000 to 45,000 clones, with 75% to 95% occurring only once. There are 13 residues in the CDR3. Sequences were derived from CD4+ T cells from peripheral blood mononuclear cells, sampled before pregnancy. J is TRBJ2-2 and V is TRBV21-1; no DNA check was done on the table's D call, TRBD1. TRBV21-1 is a pseudogene. This clonotype was obtained from a female donor with multiple sclerosis, enrolled in a pregnancy study. CDR3 bases: TGTGCCAGCAGCAGCTACAGGGGTAGGGAGCTGTTTTTT. Its protein is CASSSYRGRELFF.